This T cell receptor beta chain was sequenced in a study of shared clonotypes between healthy human individuals. Trimming took off 4 bases at V and 0 bases at J, with 9 bases between the two ends. This CDR3 is 15 amino acids long. Germline V lookup: CDR1 MGHDK, CDR2 SYGVNS. Clones were sequenced by immunoSEQ multiplex PCR, and TCRdb holds only the in-frame ones, with some missing. This table has approximately 2.3 million clones, approximately 93% appearing once. This TCR was sampled from a man in his late teens or twenties in good health. Some clones in this sample may be carry-over from other donors' samples. Sequencing was performed on naive CD4+ T cells from PBMCs. Subset denoted: CD45RA+ positively selected. V gene TRBV25-1 combines with J gene TRBJ1-4; D is unresolved. CDR3 loop: CASSGSVATNEKLFF. The CDR3 nucleotides read TGTGCCAGCAGTGGGTCAGTTGCAACTAATGAAAAACTGTTTTTT.